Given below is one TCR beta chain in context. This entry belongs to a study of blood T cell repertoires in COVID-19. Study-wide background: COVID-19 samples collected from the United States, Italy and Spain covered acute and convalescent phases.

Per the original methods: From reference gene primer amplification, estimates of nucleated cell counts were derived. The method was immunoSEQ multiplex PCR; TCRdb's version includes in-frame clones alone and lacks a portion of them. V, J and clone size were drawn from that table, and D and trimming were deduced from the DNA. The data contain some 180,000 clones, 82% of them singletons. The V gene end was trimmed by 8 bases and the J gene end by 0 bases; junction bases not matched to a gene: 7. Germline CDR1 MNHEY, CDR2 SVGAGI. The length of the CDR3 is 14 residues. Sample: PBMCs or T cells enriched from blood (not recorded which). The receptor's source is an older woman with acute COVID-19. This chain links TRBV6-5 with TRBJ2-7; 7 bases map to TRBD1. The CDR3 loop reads CASRLGQVSYEQYF. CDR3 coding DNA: TGTGCCAGCCGCCTCGGACAGGTCTCCTACGAGCAGTACTTC.